This section outlines one TCR beta chain sequence together with its context. Its antigen is currently not known. In total, roughly 710 healthy bone marrow donors made up the cohort. Cohort members were all nominally healthy when sampled, although unrecorded immune exposures were likely present. The donor tested CMV seronegative and was one of the 352 seronegative cohort members. Each donor provided a peripheral blood sample, and peripheral blood mononuclear cells were used for TCR beta sequencing. The Qiagen DNeasy Blood Extraction Kit was used to extract genomic DNA from the blood cell samples. To prepare the library, the immunoSEQ multiplex PCR assay was applied. For the multiplex PCR, a mixture combining 60 forward primers for TCR Vbeta segments and 13 reverse primers for TCR Jbeta segments was used. The CDR3 region of rearranged TCR beta genes was amplified from genomic DNA by a multiplex PCR assay. The Illumina HiSeq System was used to sequence the amplified TCR beta libraries as 87-base-pair reads. Per the authors' processing: A later analysis tallied around 82 million unique TCR beta chains across the 700 or so repertoires, and approximately 9.9 million of those chains were shared by two or more donors. Raw reads were error-corrected and collapsed into unique sequences with a nearest-neighbor algorithm that merged closely related sequences to remove PCR and sequencing errors. Alignment of CDR3 sequences to IMGT reference sequences was used to assign V, D and J gene segments. For a sequence to be retained, a match of at least six nucleotides to both a V gene segment and a J gene segment was required. Rearrangements were called productive when the CDR3 lacked stop codons and stayed in frame with V and J; all others were non-productive. Following IMGT convention, CDR3 was defined as the stretch from the second conserved V-encoded cysteine up to the conserved J-encoded phenylalanine. The earlier analysis of 450 to 750 of the donors excluded any sequence lacking an unambiguous match to a single V gene segment. In an earlier analysis of about 590 of the donors, a V segment was called functional when productive rearrangements were above 56.7%, and segregating when the standard deviation between donors exceeded 5%. A statistical classification framework was developed to diagnose cytomegalovirus status using the catalog of TCR beta chain sequences. In a later analysis, V and J genes were assigned by comparing TCR nucleotide sequences against IMGT/GENE-DB human TR gene sequences. The TCRdist pipeline was used in a later analysis to assign CDR3 sequences and most-parsimonious VDJ recombination scenarios. In a later analysis, each TCR beta chain was defined by its CDR3 amino acid sequence together with its V-gene family, and reads without a unique V-gene family were excluded. A later analysis removed several hundred highly shared, low-generation-probability nucleotide sequences to deal with suspected cross-contamination and a sequencing artifact. A later analysis calculated a clonal expansion index for each public chain from normalized within-repertoire ranks of inferred template counts. In a later analysis, generation probabilities were computed using a VDJ recombination model fitted to out-of-frame rearrangements, and the results were checked against IGoR. A later analysis scored TCR-TCR, TCR-HLA and TCR-CMV co-occurrence with hypergeometric tests, applying a repertoire-size bias correction to TCR pairs. To estimate false discovery rates, a later analysis permuted the HLA or CMV assignments 20 times. A later analysis grouped co-occurring TCRs with DBSCAN, adding TCRdist sequence similarity when clustering within HLA-allele-positive subsets. Repertoires with fewer than 30,000 or more than 120,000 public chains were left out of co-occurrence clustering, as were about 5 repertoires with anomalous nucleotide sharing. The table was pulled from immuneACCESS by TCRdb, which kept in-frame rearrangements only. Such tables lose some clones; where checked, under half of the loss comes from unresolved V genes, and the rest has no known cause. From that table come the V and J calls and clone size; the DNA was used to work out D and trimming. The sample's records list some 130,000 clones. The top ten clonotypes cover 1.5% to 2% of the sample.

Relative to germline, V is missing 2 bases and J is missing 6 bases, with 5 bases of the junction outside any gene match. The CDR3 runs 16 amino acids, cysteine and phenylalanine included. The kept DNA is CDR3 alone, 48 bases in frame from the first base. Per the germline V gene, SGHRS is the CDR1 and YFSETQ is the CDR2. The data derive from a study of cytomegalovirus exposure and HLA in healthy donors (dated by TCRdb to the late 2010s). A note on the overall study: An earlier analysis of some 620 of the donors reported 276 Gb of sequence data and approximately 120 million unique TCR beta sequences obtained from approximately 180 million T cells. About 320 gigabases of sequencing data and approximately 93 million unique TCR sequences were included in an early release covering about 600 HLA-typed donors. The genetic ancestry cluster associated with self-reported Caucasian donors included 81% of the roughly 400 genotyped donors. The study was designed to test whether signatures of past pathogen exposure could be identified by cataloging public T cell receptors. Using immunosequencing, the study profiled T cell repertoires from 550 to 750 subjects and related those repertoires to cytomegalovirus serostatus. Along with the approximately 600-subject first cohort, a separate validation cohort of over 90 different subjects was used. The study combined high-throughput TCR immunosequencing, statistical association of individual TCRs with disease status, and machine learning to predict cytomegalovirus infection status. To study patterns of TCR occurrence, a later analysis re-analyzed previously published TCR beta repertoires from more than 550 donors and added high-resolution HLA genotyping. The later analysis used no new phenotypic data to find candidate immune exposures, relying instead on TCR beta sequences and their occurrence across donors. To decide whether each TCR beta V gene segment behaved as functional or pseudogenic, an earlier analysis of some 570 of the donors relied on high-throughput TCR beta sequencing. Donor age, sex, ethnicity and CMV serostatus were compiled together with the repertoire data. Genome-wide SNP genotypes for about 55% of the roughly 670 donors were used in a later genetic analysis, which treated that subset as a discovery cohort. Every discovery cohort repertoire had been produced on one sequencing platform. HLA typing covered class I and class II loci at four-digit resolution. Typing coverage differed by locus: A, B, C, DRB1 and DQB1 were typed in roughly 620-630 donors, DQA1 in roughly 510, DPA1 in some 600, and DPB1 in roughly 450. Several DR-DQ haplotypes were handled as single units for association and clustering because linkage in the cohort was strong. On average, roughly 250,000 unique TCR beta nucleotide sequences were sequenced per donor among more than 350 genotyped donors of the cohort, with roughly 18% of those sequences being non-productive. Overall study outcomes, separate from this receptor: In a later genetic analysis, a missense DCLRE1C variant was associated with V-gene and J-gene trimming of TCR beta chains, and the association was replicated in an independent cohort. Sequencing depth was assumed to be roughly uniform across donors in the presence/absence analyses, though that assumption may not hold. Because the 87-base-pair reads could not distinguish some IMGT-functional V segments, including TRBV6-2 and TRBV6-3, those segments were excluded. Compared with the roughly 670-donor mean, donors in an Asian-associated ancestry cluster had fewer N-insertions in productive TCRs, according to a later genetic analysis. In both the original and validation cohorts, the classifier was reported to diagnose cytomegalovirus status with high specificity and sensitivity. In a later analysis, HLA-associated TCR beta chains were found to be more clonally expanded and to have lower generation probabilities than equally common non-associated chains. The study gave a list of 150 to 200 TCR beta chains associated with cytomegalovirus. Over 15 rarely observed V segments, including chromosome 9 orphons, were excluded from the earlier analysis of approximately 500 of the donors because counts were too low. Because HLA typing was unavailable for some donors at each locus, only the typed subset was used in association tests. In this cohort, only TCR beta chains were sequenced, and detectable features were limited by the absence of alpha or paired-chain data. A further reported finding was that TCR beta sequences accurately predicted the HLA-A and HLA-B alleles for most subjects in the first cohort. For the cohort, immune exposure information was limited to CMV serostatus. A group of highly shared sequence variants was considered likely to be a technical artifact of the sequencing pipeline. Across donors, most TCR sequences were observed very rarely, whereas some public TCRs were present in many individuals. In a later analysis, several top co-occurrence clusters were reported to appear linked to parvovirus B19, influenza, CMV and Epstein-Barr virus. In vitro tests confirmed that a few of the cytomegalovirus-associated TCR beta chains recognize cytomegalovirus antigens. According to a later analysis, most CMV-associated TCR beta chains appeared to be HLA-restricted, and the HLA associations seemed to be driven largely by CMV exposure. A later analysis found that TCR association rates varied across HLA loci, with DRB1 alleles showing the most associated TCRs and HLA-C alleles the fewest. Assigning TCR associations to individual alleles was difficult when HLA alleles, especially DR and DQ, strongly co-occurred. In an earlier analysis of about 600 of the donors, most TCR beta V segments appeared in productive rearrangements about 87% or about 30% of the time, broadly matching IMGT annotations. It was suggested by the authors that the approach could potentially be generalized to other disease states and immunological phenotypes. Linkage disequilibrium might explain the correlated functional status among segregating V segments, but an unknown experimental factor could not be excluded. At a false discovery rate of 0.05, a later analysis linked 15,000 to 20,000 TCR beta sequences to specific HLA alleles.

The source of this sequence is a man aged 18 to 30 in good health and CMV-seronegative. The specimen was PBMCs. In this chain, TRBV5-1 is recombined with TRBJ2-2; 12 bases in the junction line up with TRBD2. The sequence in DNA is TGCGCCAGCAGCTTCACTAGCGGGGGGAGCGCCGGGGAGCTGTTTTTT. This encodes CASSFTSGGSAGELFF.